A selection of T cell receptor beta chains follows, all from one sample in a study of OX40 agonist ivuxolimab in advanced cancers. The table came from immunoSEQ multiplex PCR; TCRdb's copy has only in-frame clones and leaves some out. This table holds 40,000 or so clones, 70% to 90% found once. The specimen was CD4+ or CD8+ T cells sorted from blood, collected in a trial of the OX40 agonist ivuxolimab. The receptors were gathered from an adult with an advanced solid tumor such as melanoma, head and neck, liver or kidney cancer. Both conserved end residues are part of each CDR3. Each record gives: clone size, V gene, D gene, J gene, CDR3 DNA, CDR3 protein. D genes are given only for firm matches. The size entry is marked missing in some rows and otherwise reads once, few, many or a size class.

.	TRBV9	.	TRBJ1-2	TGTGCCAGCAGCGTAGGGGGCAGGGGTGGCTACACCTTC	CASSVGGRGGYTF
.	TRBV5-6	.	TRBJ1-2	TGTGCCAGCAGCTTGGATTGGACAGATTATGGCTACACCTTC	CASSLDWTDYGYTF
.	TRBV19	TRBD2	TRBJ2-5	TGTGCCAGTAGTGCCCGACTAGCGGAGACCCAGTACTTC	CASSARLAETQYF
.	TRBV7-8	TRBD1	TRBJ1-1	TGTGCCAGCAGCCGAGGGACAGGTGAAATGAACACTGAAGCTTTCTTT	CASSRGTGEMNTEAFF
.	TRBV5-5	.	TRBJ2-5	TGTGCCAGCAGCTTAGGGCCGTCGGGGGAGACCCAGTACTTC	CASSLGPSGETQYF
.	TRBV5-1	.	TRBJ2-3	TGCGCCAGCAGTTCTCAGGGTTTCGGGACAGATACGCAGTATTTT	CASSSQGFGTDTQYF
.	TRBV11-3	TRBD1	TRBJ1-2	TGTGCCAGCAGCACCCGCCGACAGGGTCCCTATGGCTACACCTTC	CASSTRRQGPYGYTF
.	TRBV6-5	.	TRBJ2-5	TGTGCCAGCAGTTACGGACAGATCCAAGAGACCCAGTACTTC	CASSYGQIQETQYF
once	TRBV27	TRBD1	TRBJ1-1	TGTGCCAGCAGACGCCAGGGGGTAAAGAACACTGAAGCTTTCTTT	CASRRQGVKNTEAFF
.	TRBV6-5	TRBD2	TRBJ2-7	TGTGCCAGCAGTTACTCTGGGGTGGGGGGGGGATACGAGCAGTACTTC	CASSYSGVGGGYEQYF
.	TRBV7-9	.	TRBJ2-5	TGTGCCAGCAGCTTAGGAGTGGAGACCCAGTACTTC	CASSLGVETQYF
.	TRBV29-1	TRBD1	TRBJ2-1	TGCAGCGCCCAACGGGACAGAACATACAATGAGCAGTTCTTC	CSAQRDRTYNEQFF
.	TRBV7-2	TRBD1	TRBJ1-1	TGTGCCAGCAGCTTAGCCCGGGGGACAGGGGTCACTGAAGCTTTCTTT	CASSLARGTGVTEAFF
.	TRBV27	.	TRBJ2-5	TGTGCCAGCAGTTTATTCCAGGGGGGAGAGACCCAGTACTTC	CASSLFQGGETQYF
.	TRBV19	.	TRBJ1-2	TGTGCCAGTAGACGGACAGACCTCTTCTATGGCTACACCTTC	CASRRTDLFYGYTF
once	TRBV30	TRBD1	TRBJ1-5	TGTGCCTGGGAAAGGGGGCTGAATCAGCCCCAGCATTTT	CAWERGLNQPQHF
.	TRBV11-3	TRBD1	TRBJ2-1	TGTGCCAGCAGCTTAGAGGGACAGTCTTACAATGAGCAGTTCTTC	CASSLEGQSYNEQFF
.	TRBV2	.	TRBJ2-5	TGTGCCAGCAGTGTAGAGTCTCTAAGGGCCCAGTACTTC	CASSVESLRAQYF
.	TRBV9	.	TRBJ2-7	TGTGCCAGCAGCGTAGCCCCTCGGGGGCTCGAGCAGTACTTC	CASSVAPRGLEQYF
.	TRBV11-3	.	TRBJ2-7	TGTGCCAGCAGCCCACGTGGGGGGGGGCCCCTCTACGAGCAGTACTTC	CASSPRGGGPLYEQYF
.	TRBV11-3	TRBD2	TRBJ2-5	TGTGCCAGCAGCCAAACTAGCGGCCAAGAGACCCAGTACTTC	CASSQTSGQETQYF
.	TRBV6-5	.	TRBJ2-2	TGTGCCACGTTGGGGCCTAACACCGGGGAGCTGTTTTTT	CATLGPNTGELFF
.	TRBV5-1	.	TRBJ1-5	TGCGCCAGCAGCTTGGACAGTGATAGCAATCAGCCCCAGCATTTT	CASSLDSDSNQPQHF
few	TRBV5-4	TRBD1	TRBJ2-2	TGTGCCAGCACCTCCCGGACAGGGGGCGTATTCGGGGAGCTGTTTTTT	CASTSRTGGVFGELFF
.	TRBV14	.	TRBJ2-2	TGTGCCAGCAGCCAAGTGGGGGACATCGGGGAGCTGTTTTTT	CASSQVGDIGELFF
.	TRBV4-1	.	TRBJ2-2	TGCGCCAGCAGCCCAAAACAGGGCTCGGACACCGGGGAGCTGTTTTTT	CASSPKQGSDTGELFF
.	TRBV6-5	.	TRBJ1-1	TGTGCCAGCAGTCCCAGAAACCCGGGGCGCACTGAAGCTTTCTTT	CASSPRNPGRTEAFF
.	TRBV11-3	.	TRBJ2-7	TGTGCCAGCAGCTTATCCAGAGAGCAGTACTTC	CASSLSREQYF
few	TRBV7-3	.	TRBJ1-6	TGTGCCAGCAGCTTAAGTCAGGGTTCACCCCTCCACTTT	CASSLSQGSPLHF
.	TRBV10-1	.	TRBJ2-7	TGCGCCAGCAGTGGGGGCGGGGTAGCCTACGAGCAGTACTTC	CASSGGGVAYEQYF
.	TRBV5-8	TRBD1	TRBJ1-2	TGTGCCAGCAGCTTTTGGGACAGACCAGGCTACACCTTC	CASSFWDRPGYTF
.	TRBV5-8	.	TRBJ2-7	TGTGCCAGCAGCCGGGCGGGGTACGGCTACGAGCAGTACTTC	CASSRAGYGYEQYF
once	TRBV2	TRBD1	TRBJ1-5	TGTGCCAGCAGAGTACAGGGGGATAGCAATCAGCCCCAGCATTTT	CASRVQGDSNQPQHF
.	TRBV11-3	.	TRBJ1-3	TGTGCCAGCAGCTTAGAACATCCAGGGGCCATATATTTT	CASSLEHPGAIYF
.	TRBV6-1	.	TRBJ1-1	TGTGCCAGCAGTGTACAGCTCCCGAGAGGCCCCCAAGAAGCTTTCTTT	CASSVQLPRGPQEAFF
.	TRBV28	TRBD1	TRBJ1-4	TGTGCCAGCCGCGACAGGGGGGGGGAAACACTGTTTTTT	CASRDRGGETLFF
.	TRBV7-9	.	TRBJ1-1	TGTGCCAGCAGCCCCCTCGCAGGGGTCACTGAAGCTTTCTTT	CASSPLAGVTEAFF